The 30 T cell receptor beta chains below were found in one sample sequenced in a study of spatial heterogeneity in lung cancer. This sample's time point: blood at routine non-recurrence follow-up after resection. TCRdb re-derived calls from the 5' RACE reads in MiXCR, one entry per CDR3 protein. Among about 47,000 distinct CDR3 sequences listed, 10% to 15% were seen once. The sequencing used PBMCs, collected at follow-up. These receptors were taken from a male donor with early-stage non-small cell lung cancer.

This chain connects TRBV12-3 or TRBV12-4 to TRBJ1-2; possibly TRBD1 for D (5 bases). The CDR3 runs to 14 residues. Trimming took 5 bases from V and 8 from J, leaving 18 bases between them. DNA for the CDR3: TGTGCCAGCAGTCCCGGACCTCAACGGGGCGGCTACACCTTC. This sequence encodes CASSPGPQRGGYTF.

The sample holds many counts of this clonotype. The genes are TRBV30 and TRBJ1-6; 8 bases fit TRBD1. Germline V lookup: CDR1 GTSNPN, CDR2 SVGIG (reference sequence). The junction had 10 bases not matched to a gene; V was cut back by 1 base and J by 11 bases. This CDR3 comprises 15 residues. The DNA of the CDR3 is TGTGCCTGGAGTGACAAGGGGACAGGAGGGGCACCCCTCCACTTT. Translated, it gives CAWSDKGTGGAPLHF.

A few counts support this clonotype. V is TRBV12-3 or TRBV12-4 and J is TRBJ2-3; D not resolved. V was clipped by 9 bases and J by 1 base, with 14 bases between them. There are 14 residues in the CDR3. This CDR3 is CASGRQARTDTQYF. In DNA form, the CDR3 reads TGTGCCAGTGGCCGCCAGGCCCGCACAGATACGCAGTATTTT.

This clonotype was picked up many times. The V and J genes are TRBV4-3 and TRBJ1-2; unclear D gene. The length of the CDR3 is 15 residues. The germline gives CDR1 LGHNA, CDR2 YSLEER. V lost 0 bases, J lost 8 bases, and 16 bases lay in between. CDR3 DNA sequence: TGCGCCAGCAGCCAAGAACGGGCCACCCGCACCGGCTACACCTTC. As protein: CASSQERATRTGYTF.

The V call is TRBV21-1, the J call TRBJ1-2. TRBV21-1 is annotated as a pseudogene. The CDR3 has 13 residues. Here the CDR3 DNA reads TGTGCCAGCAGCACAGGACACTCCTATGGCTACACCTTC. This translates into CASSTGHSYGYTF.

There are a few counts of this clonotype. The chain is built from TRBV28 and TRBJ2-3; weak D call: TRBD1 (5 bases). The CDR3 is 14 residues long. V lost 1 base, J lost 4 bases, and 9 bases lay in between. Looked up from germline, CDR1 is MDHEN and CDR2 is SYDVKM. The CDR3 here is CASSLYIRADTQYF. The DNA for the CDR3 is TGTGCCAGCAGTTTATATATCAGGGCAGATACGCAGTATTTT. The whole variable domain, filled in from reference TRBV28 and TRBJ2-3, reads DVKVTQSSRYLVKRTGEKVFLECVQDMDHENMFWYRQDPGLGLRLIYFSYDVKMKEKGDIPEGYSVSREKKERFSLILESASTNQTSMYLCASSLYIRADTQYFGPGTRLTVL.

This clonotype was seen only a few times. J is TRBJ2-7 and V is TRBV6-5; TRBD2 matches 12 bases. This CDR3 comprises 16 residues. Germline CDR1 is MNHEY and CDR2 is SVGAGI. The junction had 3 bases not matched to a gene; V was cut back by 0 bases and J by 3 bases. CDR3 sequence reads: CASSYSRTSGIYEQYF. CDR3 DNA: TGTGCCAGCAGTTACTCCAGGACTAGCGGGATCTACGAGCAGTACTTC.

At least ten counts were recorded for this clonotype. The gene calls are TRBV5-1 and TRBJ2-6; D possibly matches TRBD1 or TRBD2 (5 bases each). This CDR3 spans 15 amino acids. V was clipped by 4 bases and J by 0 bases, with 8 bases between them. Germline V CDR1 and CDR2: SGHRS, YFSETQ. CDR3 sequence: CASSLGTSGANVLTF. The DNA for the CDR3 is TGCGCCAGCAGCCTCGGGACCTCTGGGGCCAACGTCCTGACTTTC.

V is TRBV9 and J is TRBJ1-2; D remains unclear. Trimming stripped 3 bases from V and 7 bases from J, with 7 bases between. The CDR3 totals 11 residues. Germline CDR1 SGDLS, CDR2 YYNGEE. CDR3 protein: CASSDKGGYTF. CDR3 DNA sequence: TGTGCCAGCAGCGATAAAGGTGGCTACACCTTC.

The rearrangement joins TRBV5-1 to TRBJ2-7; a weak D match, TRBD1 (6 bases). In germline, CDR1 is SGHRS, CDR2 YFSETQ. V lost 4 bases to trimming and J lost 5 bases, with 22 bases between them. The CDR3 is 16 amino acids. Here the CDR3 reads CASSPPAGTPPNEQYF. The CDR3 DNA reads TGCGCCAGCAGCCCCCCGGCCGGGACACCTCCCAACGAGCAGTACTTC.

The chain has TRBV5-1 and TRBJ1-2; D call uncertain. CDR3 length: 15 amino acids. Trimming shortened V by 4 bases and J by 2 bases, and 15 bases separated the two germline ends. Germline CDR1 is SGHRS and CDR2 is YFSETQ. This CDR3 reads CASSLGLLRNYGYTF. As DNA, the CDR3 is TGCGCCAGCAGCCTCGGACTGTTGAGGAACTATGGCTACACCTTC.

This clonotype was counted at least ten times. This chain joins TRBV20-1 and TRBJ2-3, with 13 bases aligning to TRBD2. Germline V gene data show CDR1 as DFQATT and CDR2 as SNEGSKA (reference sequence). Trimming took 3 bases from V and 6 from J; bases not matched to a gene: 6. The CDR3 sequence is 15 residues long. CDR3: CSARGLAGWVDTQYF. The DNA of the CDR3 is TGCAGTGCTAGGGGACTAGCGGGATGGGTGGATACGCAGTATTTT.

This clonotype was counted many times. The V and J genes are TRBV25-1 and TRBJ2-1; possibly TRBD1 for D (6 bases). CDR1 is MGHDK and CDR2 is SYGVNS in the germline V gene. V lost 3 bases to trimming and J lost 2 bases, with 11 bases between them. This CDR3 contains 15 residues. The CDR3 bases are TGTGCCAGCAGTGAGGGGGCTAGCCCCTACAATGAGCAGTTCTTC. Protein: CASSEGASPYNEQFF.

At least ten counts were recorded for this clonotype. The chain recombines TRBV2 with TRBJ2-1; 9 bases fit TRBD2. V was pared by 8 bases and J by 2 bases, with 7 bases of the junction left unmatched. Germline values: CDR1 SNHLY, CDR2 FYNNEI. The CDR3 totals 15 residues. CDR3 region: CASRPQRGAYNEQFF. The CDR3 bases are TGTGCCAGCCGTCCCCAGCGGGGGGCCTACAATGAGCAGTTCTTC.

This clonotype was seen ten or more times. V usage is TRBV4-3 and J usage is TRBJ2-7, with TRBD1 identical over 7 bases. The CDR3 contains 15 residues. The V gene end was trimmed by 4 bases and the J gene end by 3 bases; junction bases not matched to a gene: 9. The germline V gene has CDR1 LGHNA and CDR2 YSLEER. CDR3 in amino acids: CASSPRQGWSYEQYF. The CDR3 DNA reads TGCGCCAGCAGCCCCCGACAGGGATGGAGCTACGAGCAGTACTTC.

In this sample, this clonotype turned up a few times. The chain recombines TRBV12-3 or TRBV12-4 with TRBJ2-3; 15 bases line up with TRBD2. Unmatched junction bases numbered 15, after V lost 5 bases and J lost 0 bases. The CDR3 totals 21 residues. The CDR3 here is CASSIHSPGLAGGSSTDTQYF. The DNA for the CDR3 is TGTGCCAGCAGTATACACTCCCCGGGACTAGCGGGGGGTTCTAGCACAGATACGCAGTATTTT.

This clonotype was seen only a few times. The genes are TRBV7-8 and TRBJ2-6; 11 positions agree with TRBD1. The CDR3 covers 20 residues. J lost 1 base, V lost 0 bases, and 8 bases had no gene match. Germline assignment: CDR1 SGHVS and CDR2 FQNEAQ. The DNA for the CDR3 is TGTGCCAGCAGCTTAGCGCTACTCGGACAGGGGGCTTCTGGGGCCAACGTCCTGACTTTC. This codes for CASSLALLGQGASGANVLTF.

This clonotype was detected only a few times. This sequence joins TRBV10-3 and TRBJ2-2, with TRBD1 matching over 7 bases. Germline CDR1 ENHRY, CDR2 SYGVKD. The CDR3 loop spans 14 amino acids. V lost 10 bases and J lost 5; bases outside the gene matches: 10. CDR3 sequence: CATRDSEGTGELFF. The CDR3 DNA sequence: TGTGCCACCCGGGACAGTGAAGGAACCGGGGAGCTGTTTTTT.

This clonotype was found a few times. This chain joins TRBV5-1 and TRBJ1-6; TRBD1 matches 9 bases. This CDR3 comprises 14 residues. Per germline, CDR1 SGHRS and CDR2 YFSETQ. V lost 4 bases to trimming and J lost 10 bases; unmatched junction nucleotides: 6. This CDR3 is CASSPGQGMSPLHF. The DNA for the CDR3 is TGCGCCAGCAGCCCTGGACAGGGGATGTCACCCCTCCACTTT.

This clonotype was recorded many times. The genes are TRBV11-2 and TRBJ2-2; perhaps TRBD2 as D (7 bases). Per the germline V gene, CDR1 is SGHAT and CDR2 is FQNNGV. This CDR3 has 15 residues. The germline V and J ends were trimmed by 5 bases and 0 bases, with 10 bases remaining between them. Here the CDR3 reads CASSRGATNTGELFF. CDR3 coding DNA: TGTGCCAGCAGCCGGGGGGCTACGAACACCGGGGAGCTGTTTTTT.

The CDR3 nucleotides read TGCAGTGCTAGGAGGAGGATTAGCTCCTACAATGAGCAGTTCTTC. Protein: CSARRRISSYNEQFF. The chain recombines TRBV20-1 with TRBJ2-1; D may be TRBD2 (5 bases). The CDR3 is made up of 15 amino acids. V was clipped by 3 bases and J by 0 bases, with 12 bases between them. CDR1 is DFQATT, CDR2 SNEGSKA, per germline (reference sequence).

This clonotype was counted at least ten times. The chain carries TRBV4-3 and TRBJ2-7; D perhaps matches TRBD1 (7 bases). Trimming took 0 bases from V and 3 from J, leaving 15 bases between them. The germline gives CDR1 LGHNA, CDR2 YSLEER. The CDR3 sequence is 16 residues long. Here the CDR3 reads CASSQEVGGGSYEQYF. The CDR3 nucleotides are TGCGCCAGCAGCCAAGAAGTTGGAGGGGGCAGCTACGAGCAGTACTTC.

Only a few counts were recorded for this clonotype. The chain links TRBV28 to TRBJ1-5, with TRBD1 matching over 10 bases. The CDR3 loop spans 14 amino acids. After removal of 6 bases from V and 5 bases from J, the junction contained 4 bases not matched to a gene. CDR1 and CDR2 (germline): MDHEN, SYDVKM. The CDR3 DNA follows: TGTGCCAGCAGGAATGGACAGGGGGATCAGCCCCAGCATTTT. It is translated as CASRNGQGDQPQHF.

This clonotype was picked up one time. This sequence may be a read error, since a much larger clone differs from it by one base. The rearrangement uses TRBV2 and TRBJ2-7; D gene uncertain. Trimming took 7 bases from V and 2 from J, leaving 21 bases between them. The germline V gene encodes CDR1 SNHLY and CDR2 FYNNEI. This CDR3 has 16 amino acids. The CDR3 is CASKISTIGLTYEQYF. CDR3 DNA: TGTGCCAGCAAGATCAGTACGATAGGGCTGACCTACGAGCAGTACTTC.

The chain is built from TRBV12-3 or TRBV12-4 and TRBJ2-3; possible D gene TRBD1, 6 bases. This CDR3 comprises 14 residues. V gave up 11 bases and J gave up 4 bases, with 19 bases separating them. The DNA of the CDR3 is TGTGCCTCCGGACAGCGTCAGAGGTCAGATACGCAGTATTTT. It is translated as CASGQRQRSDTQYF.

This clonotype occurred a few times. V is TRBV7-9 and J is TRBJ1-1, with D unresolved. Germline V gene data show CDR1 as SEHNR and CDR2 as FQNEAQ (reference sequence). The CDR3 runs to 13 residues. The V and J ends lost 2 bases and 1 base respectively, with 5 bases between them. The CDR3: CASSLSGNTEAFF. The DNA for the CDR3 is TGTGCCAGCAGCTTATCTGGGAACACTGAAGCTTTCTTT.

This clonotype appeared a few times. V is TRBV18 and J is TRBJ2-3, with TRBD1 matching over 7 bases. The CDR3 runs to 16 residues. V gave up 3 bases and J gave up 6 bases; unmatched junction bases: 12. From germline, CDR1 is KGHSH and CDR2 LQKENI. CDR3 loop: CASSPTTGSLSDTQYF. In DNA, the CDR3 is TGTGCCAGCTCACCTACGACAGGGTCTTTGTCCGATACGCAGTATTTT.

The CDR3 coding sequence is TGTGCCAGCAGCTCAAGTCCCTCCCTATACACTGAAGCTTTCTTT. Translated: CASSSSPSLYTEAFF. The chain couples TRBV11-2 to TRBJ1-1; D gene unclear. Germline V gives CDR1 SGHAT, CDR2 FQNNGV. Trimming pared 4 bases from V and 3 bases from J, leaving 15 bases between. The CDR3 is 15 residues long. Filled out from reference TRBV11-2 and TRBJ1-1, the complete variable domain reads EAGVAQSPRYKIIEKRQSVAFWCNPISGHATLYWYQQILGQGPKLLIQFQNNGVVDDSQLPKDRFSAERLKGVDSTLKIQPAKLEDSAVYLCASSSSPSLYTEAFFGQGTRLTVV.

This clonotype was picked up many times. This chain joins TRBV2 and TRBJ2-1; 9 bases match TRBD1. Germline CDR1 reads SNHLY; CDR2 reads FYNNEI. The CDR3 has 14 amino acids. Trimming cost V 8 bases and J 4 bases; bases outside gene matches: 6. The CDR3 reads CASGDRDLYNEQFF. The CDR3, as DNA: TGTGCCAGCGGGGACAGGGATTTATACAATGAGCAGTTCTTC.

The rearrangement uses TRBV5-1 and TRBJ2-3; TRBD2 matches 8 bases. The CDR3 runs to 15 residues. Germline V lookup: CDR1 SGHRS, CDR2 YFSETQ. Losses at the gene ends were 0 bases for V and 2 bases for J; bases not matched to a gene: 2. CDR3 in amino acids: CASSLGSGDTDTQYF. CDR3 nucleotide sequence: TGCGCCAGCAGCTTGGGTAGCGGGGACACAGATACGCAGTATTTT.